This is a list of T cell receptor beta chains from one sample in a study of blood T cell repertoires in COVID-19. Assay: immunoSEQ multiplex PCR; the TCRdb copy retains only in-frame clones and omits some. Among approximately 200,000 clones listed, approximately 88% were seen once. Material: PBMCs or T cells enriched from blood (not recorded which). Receptors were obtained from a woman in her 30s who had been exposed to COVID-19. Each CDR3 is given with its conserved first and last residue.

v_call	j_call	cdr3_aa
TRBV2	TRBJ2-1	CASTSGTSVYNEQFF
TRBV11-3	TRBJ2-3	CASSFNGDTQYF
TRBV5-6	TRBJ2-3	CASSPGLAAGWIDTQYF
TRBV24-1	TRBJ2-5	CATSDSLRGKETQYF
TRBV11-2	TRBJ1-2	CASSLGDRDPNYGYTF
TRBV20-1	TRBJ1-1	CSARDPGEAFF
TRBV28	TRBJ1-2	CASSLSINQGYTF
TRBV12-3/TRBV12-4	TRBJ1-2	CASSPVGGYGYTF
TRBV15	TRBJ2-1	CATSTLRELAGGAEQFF
TRBV4-1	TRBJ2-7	CASSQTQGVSYEQYF
TRBV24-1	TRBJ2-1	CATSDFWLAGVVEQFF
TRBV4-1	TRBJ2-7	CASSQRQGGAYEQYF
TRBV2	TRBJ1-6	CASSEINSYNSPLHF
TRBV5-1	TRBJ2-5	CASRKGDRGRSETQYF
TRBV4-1	TRBJ2-1	CASSQTSSLAATYNEQFF
TRBV3-1/TRBV3-2	TRBJ2-7	CASSLRGANYEQYF